Sequencing of this T cell receptor beta chain was carried out in a study of siplizumab effects on memory and regulatory T cells. CDR1 is SGDLS and CDR2 is YYNGEE in the germline V gene. CDR3 length equals 14 residues. Trimming cost V 0 bases and J 3 bases; bases outside gene matches: 3. Per individual sample, 80,000 to 100,000 TCR templates were assayed. The protocol was immunoSEQ multiplex PCR, while the TCRdb copy is restricted to in-frame clones and leaves out a portion. Of more than 45,000 clones listed, 85% to 95% are singletons. As concerns this clone: This specimen includes other DNA sequences encoding the same CDR3.

The chain employs TRBV9 and TRBJ2-7, with TRBD2 identical over 7 bases. The sequence derives from a human donor in good health. Sequencing was done on a sample of CD8+ T cells sorted from blood. The CDR3 is CASSVGLAGYEQYF. DNA for the CDR3: TGTGCCAGCAGCGTAGGGTTAGCGGGCTACGAGCAGTACTTC.